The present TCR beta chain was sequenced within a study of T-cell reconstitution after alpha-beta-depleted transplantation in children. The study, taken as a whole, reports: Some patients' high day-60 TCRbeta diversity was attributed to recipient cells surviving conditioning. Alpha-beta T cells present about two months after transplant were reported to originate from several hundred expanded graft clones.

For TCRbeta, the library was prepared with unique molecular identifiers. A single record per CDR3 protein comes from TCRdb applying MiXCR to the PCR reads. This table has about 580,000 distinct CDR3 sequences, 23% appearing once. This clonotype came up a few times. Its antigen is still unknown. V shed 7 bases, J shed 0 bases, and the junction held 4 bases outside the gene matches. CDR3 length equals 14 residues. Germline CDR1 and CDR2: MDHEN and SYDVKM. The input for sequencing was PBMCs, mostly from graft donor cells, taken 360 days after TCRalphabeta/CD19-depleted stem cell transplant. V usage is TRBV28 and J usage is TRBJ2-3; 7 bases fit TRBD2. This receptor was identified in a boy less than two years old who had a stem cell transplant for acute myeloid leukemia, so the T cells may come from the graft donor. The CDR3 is CASNNGGSTDTQYF. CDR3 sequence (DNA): TGTGCCAGCAACAACGGGGGGAGCACAGATACGCAGTATTTT. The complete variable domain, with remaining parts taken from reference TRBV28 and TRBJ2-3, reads DVKVTQSSRYLVKRTGEKVFLECVQDMDHENMFWYRQDPGLGLRLIYFSYDVKMKEKGDIPEGYSVSREKKERFSLILESASTNQTSMYLCASNNGGSTDTQYFGPGTRLTVL.